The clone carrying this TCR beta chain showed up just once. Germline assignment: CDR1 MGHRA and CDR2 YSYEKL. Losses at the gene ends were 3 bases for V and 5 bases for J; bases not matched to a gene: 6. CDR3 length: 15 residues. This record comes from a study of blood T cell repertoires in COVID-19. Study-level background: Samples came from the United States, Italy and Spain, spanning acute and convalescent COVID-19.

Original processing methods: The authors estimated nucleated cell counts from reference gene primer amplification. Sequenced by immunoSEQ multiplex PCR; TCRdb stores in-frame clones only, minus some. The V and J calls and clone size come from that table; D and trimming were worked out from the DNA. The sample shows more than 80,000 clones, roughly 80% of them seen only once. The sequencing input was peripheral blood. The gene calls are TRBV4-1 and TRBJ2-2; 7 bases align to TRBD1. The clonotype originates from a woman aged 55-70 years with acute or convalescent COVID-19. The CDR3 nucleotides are TGCGCCAGCAGCCAGCCACAGGGGCGAACCGGGGAGCTGTTTTTT. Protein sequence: CASSQPQGRTGELFF.